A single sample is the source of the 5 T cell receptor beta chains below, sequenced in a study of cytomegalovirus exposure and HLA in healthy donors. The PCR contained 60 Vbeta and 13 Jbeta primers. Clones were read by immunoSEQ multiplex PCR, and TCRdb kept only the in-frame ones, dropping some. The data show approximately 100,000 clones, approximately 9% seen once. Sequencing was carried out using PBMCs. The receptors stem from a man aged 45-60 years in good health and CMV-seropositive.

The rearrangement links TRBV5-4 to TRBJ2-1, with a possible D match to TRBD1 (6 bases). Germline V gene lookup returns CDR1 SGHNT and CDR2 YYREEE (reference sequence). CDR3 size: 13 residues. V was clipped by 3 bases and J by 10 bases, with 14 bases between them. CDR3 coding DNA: TGTGCCAGCAGCTGGGGGAAAGGGACAGAGCAGTTCTTC. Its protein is CASSWGKGTEQFF.

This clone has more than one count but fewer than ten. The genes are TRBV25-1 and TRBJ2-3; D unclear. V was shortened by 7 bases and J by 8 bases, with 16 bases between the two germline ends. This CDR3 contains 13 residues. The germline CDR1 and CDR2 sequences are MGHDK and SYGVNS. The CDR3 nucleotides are TGTGCCAGCAATGGTGAATTTCTAGGTACGCAGTATTTT. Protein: CASNGEFLGTQYF.

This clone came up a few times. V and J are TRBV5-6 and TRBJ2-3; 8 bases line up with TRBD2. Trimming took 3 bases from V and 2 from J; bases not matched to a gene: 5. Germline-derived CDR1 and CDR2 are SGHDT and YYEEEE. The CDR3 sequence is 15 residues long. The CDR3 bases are TGTGCCAGCAGCTCGGGGGGGACTCCCACAGATACGCAGTATTTT. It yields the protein CASSSGGTPTDTQYF.

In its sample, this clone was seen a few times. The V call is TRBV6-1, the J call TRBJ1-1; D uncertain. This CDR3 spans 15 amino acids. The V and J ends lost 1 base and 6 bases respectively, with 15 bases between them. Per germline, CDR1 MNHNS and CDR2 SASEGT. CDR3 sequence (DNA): TGTGCCAGCAGTGAAGATGAGTATGACACCGCTGAAGCTTTCTTT. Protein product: CASSEDEYDTAEAFF.

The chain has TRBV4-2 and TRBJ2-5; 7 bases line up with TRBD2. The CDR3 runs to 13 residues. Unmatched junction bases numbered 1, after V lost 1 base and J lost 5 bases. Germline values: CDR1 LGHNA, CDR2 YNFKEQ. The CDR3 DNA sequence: TGTGCCAGCAGCCAAGCACTAGCGGAGACCCAGTACTTC. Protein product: CASSQALAETQYF.